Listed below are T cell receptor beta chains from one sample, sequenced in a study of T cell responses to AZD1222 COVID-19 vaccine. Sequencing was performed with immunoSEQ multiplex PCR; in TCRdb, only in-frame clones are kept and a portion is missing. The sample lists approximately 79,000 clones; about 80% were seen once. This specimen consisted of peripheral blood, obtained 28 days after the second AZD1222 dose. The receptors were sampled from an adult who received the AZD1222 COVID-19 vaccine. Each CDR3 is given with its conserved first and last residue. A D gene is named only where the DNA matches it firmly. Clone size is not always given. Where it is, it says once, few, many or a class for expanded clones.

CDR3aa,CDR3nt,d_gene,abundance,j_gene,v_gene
CASSQFLQGGTEAFF,TGTGCCAGTAGTCAGTTTCTACAGGGGGGGACTGAAGCTTTCTTT,TRBD1,once,TRBJ1-1,TRBV19
CASSRNTEAFF,TGTGCCAGCAGTCGCAACACTGAAGCTTTCTTT,NA,NA,TRBJ1-1,TRBV6-2/TRBV6-3
CASSQDGRMQYF,TGTGCCAGCAGCCAAGATGGACGGATGCAGTATTTT,NA,NA,TRBJ2-3,TRBV4-2
CASSLRREGNNEQFF,TGTGCCAGCAGCTTAAGGCGGGAAGGGAACAATGAGCAGTTCTTC,NA,NA,TRBJ2-1,TRBV5-4
CASSRGNGTGGYGYTF,TGTGCCAGCAGCCGCGGCAATGGGACAGGGGGCTATGGCTACACCTTC,NA,NA,TRBJ1-2,TRBV21-1
CASRQDRGQASEQYF,TGTGCCAGCAGACAGGACAGGGGGCAAGCAAGCGAGCAGTACTTC,TRBD1,NA,TRBJ2-7,TRBV28
CASSVGTTIIGNEQYF,TGTGCCAGCAGCGTAGGGACAACCATCATTGGGAACGAGCAGTACTTC,NA,NA,TRBJ2-7,TRBV9
CASSCPVGDRGPSGSTDTQYF,TGTGCCAGCAGTTGCCCTGTCGGGGACAGGGGCCCCTCGGGGAGCACAGATACGCAGTATTTT,TRBD1,few,TRBJ2-3,TRBV27
CASSQDWAQGVYGYTF,TGTGCCAGCAGCCAAGATTGGGCTCAGGGGGTCTATGGCTACACCTTC,TRBD1,few,TRBJ1-2,TRBV3-1/TRBV3-2
CSVDSQGGKYEQYF,TGCAGCGTAGACTCACAGGGGGGAAAGTACGAGCAGTACTTC,TRBD1,once,TRBJ2-7,TRBV29-1
CASSPTRNNEQFF,TGTGCCAGCAGCCCGACTAGAAACAATGAGCAGTTCTTC,NA,NA,TRBJ2-1,TRBV11-1
CASSLALDEQFF,TGTGCCAGCAGCTTAGCCCTGGATGAGCAGTTCTTC,NA,NA,TRBJ2-1,TRBV11-1
CASSKGPLGTGSYEQYF,TGTGCCAGTAGTAAAGGACCCCTTGGGACAGGGAGCTACGAGCAGTACTTC,TRBD1,few,TRBJ2-7,TRBV19
CASSSASRDQPQHF,TGTGCCAGCAGTTCCGCCTCCAGGGATCAGCCCCAGCATTTT,NA,NA,TRBJ1-5,TRBV27
CASRQSMGSGEQYF,TGTGCCAGCAGGCAAAGCATGGGGTCGGGCGAGCAGTACTTC,NA,NA,TRBJ2-7,TRBV11-2
CSVGWGATEAFF,TGCAGCGTTGGCTGGGGTGCGACTGAAGCTTTCTTT,NA,NA,TRBJ1-1,TRBV29-1
CAWSDTYSNQPQHF,TGTGCCTGGAGTGATACATATAGCAATCAGCCCCAGCATTTT,NA,NA,TRBJ1-5,TRBV30
CASSLVGAVEAFF,TGTGCCAGCAGCTTAGTAGGGGCCGTTGAAGCTTTCTTT,NA,NA,TRBJ1-1,TRBV7-9
CATEPGGTFGNEQFF,TGTGCCACCGAACCGGGAGGGACTTTTGGTAATGAGCAGTTCTTC,TRBD2,NA,TRBJ2-1,TRBV15
CASSLQGLIIYGYTF,TGTGCCAGTAGCTTACAGGGGTTAATCATCTATGGCTACACCTTC,TRBD1,NA,TRBJ1-2,TRBV19
CASSLLPQGVGGTDTQYF,TGTGCCAGCAGCCTCCTACCACAGGGGGTAGGGGGCACAGATACGCAGTATTTT,TRBD1,NA,TRBJ2-3,TRBV14
CASSESDSHSGNTIYF,TGCGCCAGCAGTGAGTCGGACAGCCACTCTGGAAACACCATATATTTT,NA,few,TRBJ1-3,TRBV10-2